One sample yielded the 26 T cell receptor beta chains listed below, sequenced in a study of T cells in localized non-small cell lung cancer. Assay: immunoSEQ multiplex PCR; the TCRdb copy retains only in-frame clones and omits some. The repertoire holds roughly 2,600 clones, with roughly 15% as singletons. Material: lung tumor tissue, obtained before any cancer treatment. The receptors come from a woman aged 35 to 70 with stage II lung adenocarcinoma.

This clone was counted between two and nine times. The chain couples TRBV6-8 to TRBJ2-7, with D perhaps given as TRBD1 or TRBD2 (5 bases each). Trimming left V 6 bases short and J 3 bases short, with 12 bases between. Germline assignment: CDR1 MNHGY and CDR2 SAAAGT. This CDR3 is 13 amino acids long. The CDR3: CASSRGDLYEQYF. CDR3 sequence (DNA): TGTGCCAGCAGCCGAGGGGACCTCTACGAGCAGTACTTC.

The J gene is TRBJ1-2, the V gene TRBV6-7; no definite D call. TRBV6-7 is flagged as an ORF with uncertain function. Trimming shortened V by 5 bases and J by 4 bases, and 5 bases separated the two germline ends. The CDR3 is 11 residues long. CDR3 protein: CASSRLYGYTF. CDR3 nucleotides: TGTGCCAGCAGTAGACTCTATGGCTACACCTTC.

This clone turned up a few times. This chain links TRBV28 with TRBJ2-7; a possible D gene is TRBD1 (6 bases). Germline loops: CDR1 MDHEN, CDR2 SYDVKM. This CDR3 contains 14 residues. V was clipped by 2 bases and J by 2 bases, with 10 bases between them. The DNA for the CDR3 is TGTGCCAGCAGTTTAACAGGGCCTGCCTACGAGCAGTACTTC. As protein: CASSLTGPAYEQYF.

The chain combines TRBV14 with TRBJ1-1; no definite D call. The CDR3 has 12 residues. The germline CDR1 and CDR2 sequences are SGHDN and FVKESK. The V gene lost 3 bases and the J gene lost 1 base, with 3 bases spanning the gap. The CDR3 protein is CASSQGNTEAFF. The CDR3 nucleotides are TGTGCCAGCAGCCAGGGGAACACTGAAGCTTTCTTT.

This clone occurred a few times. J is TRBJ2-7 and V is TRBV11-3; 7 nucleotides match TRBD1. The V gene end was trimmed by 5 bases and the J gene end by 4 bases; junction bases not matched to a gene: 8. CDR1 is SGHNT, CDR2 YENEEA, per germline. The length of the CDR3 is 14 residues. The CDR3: CASSNRQGAYEQYF. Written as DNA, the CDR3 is TGTGCCAGCAGCAACCGACAGGGCGCATACGAGCAGTACTTC.

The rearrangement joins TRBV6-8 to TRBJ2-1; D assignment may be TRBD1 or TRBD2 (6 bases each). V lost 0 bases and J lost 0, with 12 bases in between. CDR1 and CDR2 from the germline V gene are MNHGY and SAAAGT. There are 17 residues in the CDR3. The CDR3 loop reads CASSYSVRGVSYNEQFF. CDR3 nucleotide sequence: TGTGCCAGCAGTTACTCGGTGAGGGGGGTCTCCTACAATGAGCAGTTCTTC.

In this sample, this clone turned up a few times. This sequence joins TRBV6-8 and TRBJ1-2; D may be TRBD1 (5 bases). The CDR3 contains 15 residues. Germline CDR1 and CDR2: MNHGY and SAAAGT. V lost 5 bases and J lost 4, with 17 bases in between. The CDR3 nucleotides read TGTGCCAGCAGTCCTACGGGACTCCGGAGCTATGGCTACACCTTC. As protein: CASSPTGLRSYGYTF.

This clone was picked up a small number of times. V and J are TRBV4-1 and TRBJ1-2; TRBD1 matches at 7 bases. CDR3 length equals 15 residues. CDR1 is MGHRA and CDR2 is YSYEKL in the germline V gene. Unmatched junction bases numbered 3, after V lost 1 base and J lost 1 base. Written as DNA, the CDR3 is TGCGCCAGCAGCCAAGTCCGGGACAGTAACTATGGCTACACCTTC. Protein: CASSQVRDSNYGYTF.

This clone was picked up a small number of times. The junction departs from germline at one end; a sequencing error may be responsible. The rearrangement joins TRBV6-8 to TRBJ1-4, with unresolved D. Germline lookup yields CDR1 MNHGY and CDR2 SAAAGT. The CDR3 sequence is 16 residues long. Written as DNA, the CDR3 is TGTGCCATCAGTGCTCGGGGAGGTGTACCTACCGAAAAACTGTTTTTT. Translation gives CAISARGGVPTEKLFF.

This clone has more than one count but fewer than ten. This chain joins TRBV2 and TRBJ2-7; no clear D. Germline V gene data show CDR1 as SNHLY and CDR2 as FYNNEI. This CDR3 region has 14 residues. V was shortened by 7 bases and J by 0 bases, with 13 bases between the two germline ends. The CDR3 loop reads CASTLGTPSYEQYF. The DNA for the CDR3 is TGTGCCAGCACCCTAGGAACACCCTCCTACGAGCAGTACTTC.

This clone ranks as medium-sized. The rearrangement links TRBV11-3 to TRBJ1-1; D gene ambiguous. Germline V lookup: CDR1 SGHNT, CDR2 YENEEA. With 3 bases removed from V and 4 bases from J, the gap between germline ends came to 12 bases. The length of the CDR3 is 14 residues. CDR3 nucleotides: TGTGCCAGCAGCTTCGAGTCTTCGGGCACTGAAGCTTTCTTT. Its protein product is CASSFESSGTEAFF.

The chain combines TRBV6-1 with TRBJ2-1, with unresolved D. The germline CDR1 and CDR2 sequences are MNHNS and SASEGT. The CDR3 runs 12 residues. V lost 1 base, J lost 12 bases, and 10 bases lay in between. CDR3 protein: CASSEGGVGQFF. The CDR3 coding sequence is TGTGCCAGCAGTGAAGGGGGTGTTGGGCAGTTCTTC.

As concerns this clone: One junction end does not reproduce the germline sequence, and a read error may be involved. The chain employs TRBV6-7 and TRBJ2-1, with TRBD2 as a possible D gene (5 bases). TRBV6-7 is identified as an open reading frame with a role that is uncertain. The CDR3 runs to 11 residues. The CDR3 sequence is CASSAGTDRIF. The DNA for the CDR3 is TGTGCCAGCAGTGCGGGCACAGATAGGATCTTC.

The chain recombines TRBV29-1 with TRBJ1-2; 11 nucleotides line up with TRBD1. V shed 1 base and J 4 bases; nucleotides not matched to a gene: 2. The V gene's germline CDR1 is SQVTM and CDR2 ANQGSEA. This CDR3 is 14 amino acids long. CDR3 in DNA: TGCAGCGTTGAAGTGGGGACAGGGGGCTATGGCTACACCTTC. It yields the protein CSVEVGTGGYGYTF.

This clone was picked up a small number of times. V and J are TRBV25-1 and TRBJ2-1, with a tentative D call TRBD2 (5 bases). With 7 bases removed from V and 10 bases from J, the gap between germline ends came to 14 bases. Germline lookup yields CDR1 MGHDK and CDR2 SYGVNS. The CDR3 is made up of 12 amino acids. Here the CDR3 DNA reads TGTGCCAGCACCACCAGCGGTGGGGAGCAGTTCTTC. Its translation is CASTTSGGEQFF.

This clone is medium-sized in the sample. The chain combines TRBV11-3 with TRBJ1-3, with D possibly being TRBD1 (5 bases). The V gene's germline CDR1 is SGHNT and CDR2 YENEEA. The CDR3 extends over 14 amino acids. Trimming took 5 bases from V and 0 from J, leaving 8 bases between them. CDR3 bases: TGTGCCAGCAGCGTGGACATCTCTGGAAACACCATATATTTT. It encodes CASSVDISGNTIYF.

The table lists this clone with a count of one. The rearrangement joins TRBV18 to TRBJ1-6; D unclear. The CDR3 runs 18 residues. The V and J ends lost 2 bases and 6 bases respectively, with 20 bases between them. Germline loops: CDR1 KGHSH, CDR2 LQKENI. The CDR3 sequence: CASSPIRPAKIFNSPLHF. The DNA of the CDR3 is TGTGCCAGCTCACCAATAAGACCGGCCAAGATCTTTAATTCACCCCTCCACTTT. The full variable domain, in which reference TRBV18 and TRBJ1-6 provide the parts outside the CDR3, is NAGVMQNPRHLVRRRGQEARLRCSPMKGHSHVYWYRQLPEEGLKFMVYLQKENIIDESGMPKERFSAEFPKEGPSILRIQQVVRGDSAAYFCASSPIRPAKIFNSPLHFGNGTRLTVT.

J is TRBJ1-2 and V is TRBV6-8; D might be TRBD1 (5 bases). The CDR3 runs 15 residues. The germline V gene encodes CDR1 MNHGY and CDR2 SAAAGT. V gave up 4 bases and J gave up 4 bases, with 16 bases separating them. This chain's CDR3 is CASSSKQAAGYGYTF. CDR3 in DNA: TGTGCCAGCAGTTCTAAACAGGCGGCGGGCTATGGCTACACCTTC.

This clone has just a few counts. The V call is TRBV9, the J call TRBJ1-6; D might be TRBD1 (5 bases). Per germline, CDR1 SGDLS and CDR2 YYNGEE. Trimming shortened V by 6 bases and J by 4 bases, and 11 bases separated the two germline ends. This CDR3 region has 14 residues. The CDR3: CASKSAGYNSPLHF. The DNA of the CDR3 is TGTGCCAGCAAGTCTGCAGGGTATAATTCACCCCTCCACTTT.

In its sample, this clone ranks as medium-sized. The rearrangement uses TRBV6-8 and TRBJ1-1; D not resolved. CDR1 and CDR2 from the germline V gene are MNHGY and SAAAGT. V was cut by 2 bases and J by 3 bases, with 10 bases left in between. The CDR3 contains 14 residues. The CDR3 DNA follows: TGTGCCAGCAGTTACCACAGCGCGGACACTGAAGCTTTCTTT. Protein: CASSYHSADTEAFF.

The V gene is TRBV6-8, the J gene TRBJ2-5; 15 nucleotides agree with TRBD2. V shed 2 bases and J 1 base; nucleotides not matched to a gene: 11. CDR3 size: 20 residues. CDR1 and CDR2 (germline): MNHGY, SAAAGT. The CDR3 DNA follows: TGTGCCAGCAGTTACCCAGTCGGACTAGCGGGGGGGAAGGCCCAAGAGACCCAGTACTTC. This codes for CASSYPVGLAGGKAQETQYF.

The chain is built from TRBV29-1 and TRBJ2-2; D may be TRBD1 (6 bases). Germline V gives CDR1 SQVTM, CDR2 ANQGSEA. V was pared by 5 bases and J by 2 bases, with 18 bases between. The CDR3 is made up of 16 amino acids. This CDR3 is CSVRQEKFFNTGELFF. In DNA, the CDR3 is TGCAGCGTTCGACAGGAGAAATTCTTTAACACCGGGGAGCTGTTTTTT.

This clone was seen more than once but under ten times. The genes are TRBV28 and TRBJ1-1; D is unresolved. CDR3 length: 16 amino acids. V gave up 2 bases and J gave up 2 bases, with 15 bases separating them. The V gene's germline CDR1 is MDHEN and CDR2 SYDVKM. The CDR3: CASSLGSRVSNTEAFF. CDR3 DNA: TGTGCCAGCAGTTTAGGATCTAGGGTTTCCAACACTGAAGCTTTCTTT.

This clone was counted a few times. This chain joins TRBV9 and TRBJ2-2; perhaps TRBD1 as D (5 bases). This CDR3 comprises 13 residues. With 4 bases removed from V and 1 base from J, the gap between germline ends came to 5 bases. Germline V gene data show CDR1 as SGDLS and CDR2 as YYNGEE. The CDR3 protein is CASSTGNTGELFF. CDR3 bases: TGTGCCAGCAGCACAGGGAACACCGGGGAGCTGTTTTTT.

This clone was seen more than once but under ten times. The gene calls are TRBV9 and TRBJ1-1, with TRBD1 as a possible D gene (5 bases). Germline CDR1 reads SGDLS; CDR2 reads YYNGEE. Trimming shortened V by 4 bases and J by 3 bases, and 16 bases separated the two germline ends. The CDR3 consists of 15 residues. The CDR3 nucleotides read TGTGCCAGCAGCCCCAGCCACCGCAGGGACACTGAAGCTTTCTTT. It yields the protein CASSPSHRRDTEAFF.

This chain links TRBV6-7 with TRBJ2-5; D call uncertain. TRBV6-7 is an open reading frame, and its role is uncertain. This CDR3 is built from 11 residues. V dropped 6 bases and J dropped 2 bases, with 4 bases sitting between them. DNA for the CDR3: TGTGCCAGCAGCAATCAAGAGACCCAGTACTTC. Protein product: CASSNQETQYF.